One and the same sample provided the 6 T cell receptor beta chains below, sequenced in a study of blood T cell repertoires in COVID-19. Profiling relied on immunoSEQ multiplex PCR, and the TCRdb table lists in-frame clones only, not all of them. The profile covers around 50,000 clones, with 88% appearing a single time and approximately 10% taken by the ten largest. The sequencing sample was made of peripheral blood. These receptors were collected from a man aged 45 to 65 with active COVID-19.

The rearrangement links TRBV30 to TRBJ2-1, with D possibly TRBD2 on 6 matching bases. CDR3 length: 16 residues. The germline gives CDR1 GTSNPN, CDR2 SVGIG (reference sequence). V lost 4 bases and J lost 0, with 16 bases in between. The CDR3 region is CAWNPQRESSYNEQFF. The CDR3 DNA sequence: TGTGCCTGGAATCCTCAACGGGAGAGCTCCTACAATGAGCAGTTCTTC.

This chain uses TRBV5-3 with TRBJ2-3; 10 bases match TRBD2. TRBV5-3 is annotated as an ORF whose role is uncertain. The junction had 7 bases not matched to a gene; V was cut back by 0 bases and J by 0 bases. The CDR3 length is 18 residues. The CDR3 loop is CARSLGVLTSGSTDTQYF. CDR3 nucleotides: TGTGCCAGAAGCTTGGGTGTACTGACTAGCGGGAGCACAGATACGCAGTATTTT.

The chain combines TRBV15 with TRBJ2-1, with 8 bases aligning to TRBD1. The CDR3 length is 15 residues. Germline V gene sequence: CDR1 LNHNV, CDR2 YYDKDF (reference sequence). V shed 0 bases, J shed 12 bases, and the junction held 10 bases outside the gene matches. The CDR3 DNA follows: TGTGCCACCAGCAGAGACAGGGGGCGGGGAGTTGTGCAGTTCTTC. The encoded protein is CATSRDRGRGVVQFF.

The CDR3 DNA reads TGTGCCAGCAGCTTTCGCCCCGAACACTCCCTAGGTGAAAAACTGTTTTTT. Translated: CASSFRPEHSLGEKLFF. The chain carries TRBV5-5 and TRBJ1-4; no clear D. The CDR3 runs 17 residues. Per the germline V gene, CDR1 is SGHKS and CDR2 is YYEKEE (reference sequence). V gave up 2 bases and J gave up 7 bases, with 21 bases separating them.

About this clone itself: The junction departs from the called germline gene at one end, perhaps through a read error. The V call is TRBV7-9, the J call TRBJ2-7; D is unclear. The CDR3 is made up of 11 amino acids. Germline CDR1 is SEHNR and CDR2 is FQNEAQ (reference sequence). In DNA, the CDR3 is TGTGCCAGCAGCTCCGTTTACGGGCAGTACTTC. The encoded protein is CASSSVYGQYF.

As for this clone: The identical CDR3 is also encoded by other nucleotide sequences in the sample. The gene calls are TRBV18 and TRBJ1-4, with 9 bases identical to TRBD1. The CDR3 has 14 amino acids. CDR1 and CDR2 from the germline V gene are KGHSH and LQKENI. After removal of 3 bases from V and 5 bases from J, the junction contained 1 base not matched to a gene. The CDR3 protein is CASSPGQGNEKLFF. The CDR3 DNA is TGTGCCAGCTCACCTGGACAGGGGAATGAAAAACTGTTTTTT.